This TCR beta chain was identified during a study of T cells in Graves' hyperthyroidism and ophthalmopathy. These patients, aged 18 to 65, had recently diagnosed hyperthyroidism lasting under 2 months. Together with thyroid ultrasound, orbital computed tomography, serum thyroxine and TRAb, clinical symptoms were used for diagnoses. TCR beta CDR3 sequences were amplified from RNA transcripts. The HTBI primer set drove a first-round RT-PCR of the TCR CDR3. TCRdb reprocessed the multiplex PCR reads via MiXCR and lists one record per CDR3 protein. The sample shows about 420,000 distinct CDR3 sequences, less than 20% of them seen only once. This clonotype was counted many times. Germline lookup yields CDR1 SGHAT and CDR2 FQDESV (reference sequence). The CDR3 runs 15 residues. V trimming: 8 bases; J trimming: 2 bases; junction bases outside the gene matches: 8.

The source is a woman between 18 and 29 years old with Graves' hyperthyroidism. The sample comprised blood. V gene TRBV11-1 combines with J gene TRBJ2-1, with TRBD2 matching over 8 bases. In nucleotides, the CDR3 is TGTGCCAGCGGACCAGCGGGAGCGACCTACAATGAGCAGTTCTTC. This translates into CASGPAGATYNEQFF.